The clone carrying this T cell receptor (beta chain) was observed a few times. These data originate in a study of blood T cell repertoires in COVID-19. The assay was immunoSEQ multiplex PCR, and TCRdb's table has in-frame clones only and misses some. Among 110,000 to 150,000 clones, about 87% were seen once, and the ten largest hold roughly 10%. CDR3 length equals 14 residues. The germline gives CDR1 LNHDA, CDR2 SQIVND (reference sequence). V lost 8 bases and J lost 2; bases outside the gene matches: 8. The study drew participants aged about 18 to 89 years from roughly 25 US areas. Assignment of participants to cohorts was predicated upon participant-reported clinical history.

This chain uses TRBV19 with TRBJ2-7; 8 bases match TRBD1. Sequencing was done on a sample of PBMCs or T cells enriched from blood (not recorded which). This TCR was recovered from a man aged 55 to 70 who had recovered from COVID-19. DNA of the CDR3: TGTGCCAGTTCCGGACAGGGCCCTACCTACGAGCAGTACTTC. Amino acids: CASSGQGPTYEQYF.